The next 4 T cell receptor beta chains were all read from a single sample in a study of cytomegalovirus exposure and HLA in healthy donors. The primer mix had 60 Vbeta and 13 Jbeta primers. Sequencing used immunoSEQ multiplex PCR; TCRdb keeps in-frame clones, though not all of them. The sample lists under 150,000 clones, approximately 68% occurring once. Sequenced sample: PBMCs. These receptors were collected from a man aged 30 to 39 in good health and CMV-seropositive.

The chain couples TRBV9 to TRBJ2-2; a possible D gene is TRBD2 (6 bases). V was trimmed by 4 bases and J by 1 base, leaving 14 bases between them. The V gene's germline CDR1 is SGDLS and CDR2 YYNGEE. This CDR3 is 16 amino acids long. The CDR3 DNA reads as TGTGCCAGCAGCTCTATAGCGGCCTTGAACACCGGGGAGCTGTTTTTT. Its translation: CASSSIAALNTGELFF.

For this clone: The same CDR3 also results from other DNA sequences found in this sample. V and J are TRBV5-1 and TRBJ1-3; a weak D match, TRBD1 (5 bases). CDR3 length: 14 residues. Germline values: CDR1 SGHRS, CDR2 YFSETQ. Trimming left V 4 bases short and J 0 bases short, with 8 bases between. CDR3 coding DNA: TGCGCCAGCAGCCCCGGGGGCTCTGGAAACACCATATATTTT. This sequence encodes CASSPGGSGNTIYF.

In its sample, this clone was seen a few times. J is TRBJ2-7 and V is TRBV5-4, with 11 bases identical to TRBD2. Germline lookup yields CDR1 SGHNT and CDR2 YYREEE (reference sequence). CDR3 length: 13 amino acids. The ends lost 5 bases at V and 5 bases at J; junction bases unmatched: 3. The CDR3 region has the DNA TGTGCCAGCAGACCGGGACTAGCGGACGAGCAGTACTTC. Translation: CASRPGLADEQYF.

This rearrangement joins TRBV11-3 to TRBJ1-1; D remains unclear. Germline CDR1 is SGHNT and CDR2 is YENEEA. This CDR3 is built from 13 residues. The V and J ends lost 3 bases and 4 bases respectively, with 9 bases between them. The CDR3 region is CASSFSRFTEAFF. The CDR3 DNA is TGTGCCAGCAGCTTCTCGCGGTTCACTGAAGCTTTCTTT.